This T cell receptor beta chain was observed in a study of memory CD4+ T cells and cytomegalovirus serostatus. Findings of the study overall: Each of 65 to 70 CMV-associated TCRbeta sequences occurred in one to five individuals.

With respect to this clone: The target antigen is unknown.

The CDR3 is made up of 14 amino acids. The germline V gene has CDR1 MNHNS and CDR2 SASEGT. J was trimmed by 4 bases and V by 6 bases; bases with no gene match: 9. The repertoire was sequenced with immunoSEQ multiplex PCR; TCRdb's copy has only in-frame clones and lacks some. The sample records over 40,000 clones, approximately 74% being singletons. The sort gate was single viable CD3+CD4+CD8-CD45RO+ cells for memory CD4+ T cells. CMV serostatus came from serum IgG against pp150, pp28, p38, p52. The specimen was memory CD4+ T cells from blood. The receptor comes from an adult in good health and CMV-seropositive. The chain carries TRBV6-1 and TRBJ2-7; 7 bases are shared with TRBD1. CDR3 protein: CASSQGPGGYEQYF. The DNA of the CDR3 is TGTGCCAGCAGCCAGGGGCCAGGGGGTTACGAGCAGTACTTC.